This is a list of T cell receptor beta chains from one sample in a study of shared clonotypes between healthy human individuals. Some clones are missing from TCRdb's copy, which holds only in-frame ones; the method was immunoSEQ multiplex PCR. The sample yields 740,000 or so clones, roughly 73% seen once. Sequenced: memory CD4+ T cells sorted from blood. The receptors derive from a young woman in good health. Each CDR3 is given with its conserved first and last residue. The order of the fields is CDR3 length, V gene, J gene, CDR3 protein.

12	TRBV4-1	TRBJ2-3	CASSQVVDTQYF
13	TRBV7-9	TRBJ2-2	CASSRGGTGELFF
14	TRBV7-2	TRBJ2-2	CASSLAGATGELFF
15	TRBV10-3	TRBJ1-5	CAISESGRGNQPQHF
16	TRBV28	TRBJ2-3	CASSGPSVRDTDTQYF
14	TRBV18	TRBJ2-2	CASSPQGIIGELFF
13	TRBV27	TRBJ1-5	CASSPQGYQPQHF
12	TRBV5-8	TRBJ2-2	CASSSDTGELFF
14	TRBV7-6	TRBJ2-1	CASSPLSSDNEQFF
15	TRBV21-1	TRBJ1-6	CASSPPRTENSPLHF
14	TRBV10-2	TRBJ2-7	CASSVSQTSYEQYF
16	TRBV19	TRBJ2-3	CASRDGTLASTDTQYF
15	TRBV11-2	TRBJ1-4	CASSRDLATNEKLFF
13	TRBV5-1	TRBJ1-3	CASSASSGNTIYF
15	TRBV9	TRBJ1-2	CASSPEASANYGYTF
14	TRBV5-1	TRBJ2-2	CASSEQVNTGELFF
13	TRBV11-2	TRBJ2-5	CASSFQRDVAQYF
23	TRBV12-2	TRBJ2-7	CASLKYRRGVGERATQGGLEQYF
16	TRBV19	TRBJ2-4	CASSIARQGAKNIQYF
14	TRBV2	TRBJ2-3	CASSEALTPDTQYF
16	TRBV5-1	TRBJ1-2	CASSLALGTDVYGYTF
15	TRBV5-8	TRBJ1-4	CASRARAASNEKLFF
12	TRBV19	TRBJ1-2	CASSAQGTGYTF
16	TRBV18	TRBJ2-3	CASSPVVASSTDTQYF
14	TRBV11-2	TRBJ1-2	CASSLDGRVVGYTF
15	TRBV27	TRBJ2-7	CASSLDRDRVHEQYF
16	TRBV6-6	TRBJ1-1	CASSYSGRLSNTEAFF
14	TRBV28	TRBJ2-4	CASSLGLVENIQYF
15	TRBV6-6	TRBJ2-3	CATQGLAGGTDTQYF
17	TRBV25-1	TRBJ2-7	CASSERQPGLHHYEQYF
18	TRBV19	TRBJ2-2	CASSIDRLGGVNTGELFF
15	TRBV19	TRBJ2-1	CASSLGQGTYNEQFF
16	TRBV7-2	TRBJ2-7	CASSPDTLSGINEQYF
14	TRBV5-6	TRBJ2-5	CASSLGRGGETQYF
14	TRBV27	TRBJ2-1	CASRGGTPAGEQFF
13	TRBV4-2	TRBJ2-3	CASSPSIADTQYF
14	TRBV5-1	TRBJ2-2	CASSYGTSTGELFF
13	TRBV28	TRBJ2-3	CASRYPPWDTQYF
16	TRBV5-1	TRBJ1-1	CASSFGTGGFDIEAFF
14	TRBV6-5	TRBJ1-3	CASSYSGSGNTIYF
15	TRBV19	TRBJ1-5	CASSIWDRGVQPQHF
13	TRBV5-6	TRBJ2-7	CAISGTVRVEQYF
15	TRBV4-2	TRBJ2-3	CASSQIEGVTDTQYF
14	TRBV5-1	TRBJ2-3	CASSEDKSTDTQYF
14	TRBV12-2	TRBJ2-4	CASPGTGSGDIQYF
15	TRBV18	TRBJ2-3	CASSPTLAGTDTQYF
15	TRBV6-1	TRBJ1-1	CASMTGEGMNTEAFF
15	TRBV7-8	TRBJ2-7	CASSLATSRGYEQYF
15	TRBV25-1	TRBJ1-5	CASSEGTDSNQPQHF